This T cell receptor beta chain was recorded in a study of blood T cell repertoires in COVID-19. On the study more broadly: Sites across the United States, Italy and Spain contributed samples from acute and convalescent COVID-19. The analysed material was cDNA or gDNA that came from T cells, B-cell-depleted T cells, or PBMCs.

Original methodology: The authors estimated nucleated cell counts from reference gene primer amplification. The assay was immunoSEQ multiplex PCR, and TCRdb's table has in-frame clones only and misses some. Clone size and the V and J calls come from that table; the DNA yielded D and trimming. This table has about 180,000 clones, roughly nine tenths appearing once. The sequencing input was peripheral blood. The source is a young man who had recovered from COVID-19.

The DNA of the CDR3 is TGTGCTAGTGTTGCGCGGATCAATCAGCCCCAGCATTTT. It specifies CASVARINQPQHF. J is TRBJ1-5 and V is TRBV12-5; D unclear. The germline V gene has CDR1 LGHNT and CDR2 FRNRAP. The CDR3 covers 13 residues. Trimming removed 7 bases from V and 3 bases from J, with 10 bases in between.